This TCR beta chain was sequenced during a study of Tregs in tolerant kidney transplant recipients (dated 2019 in TCRdb). With respect to the entire study: Related donors were used in the transplants with nonmyeloablative bone marrow transplantation, and mixed chimerism was transient in the human trials. The study applied TCRbeta sequencing to find donor-specific regulatory T cells before combined kidney and bone marrow transplantation and then followed those same cells after transplant.

CDR1 is given as MRHNA and CDR2 as SNTAGT, both from the germline V gene. For this chain, trimming is 8 bases at the V end and 6 bases at the J end, and the number of junction bases without a gene match is 2. Counted from cysteine to phenylalanine, this CDR3 has 13 amino acids. Only the CDR3 part of the read is kept: 39 bases, read in frame from the first base. The meaning of the sample's time point label: blood sample drawn before combined kidney and bone marrow transplant. Thawed PBMCs were FACS-sorted into unstimulated Tregs (CD4+CD25+CD127-), CD4+ non-Tregs (CD4+CD25-), CD4 cells and CD8 cells. The patients were a handful of recipients of combined kidney and bone marrow transplants from the ITN036ST trial, and samples were available only for these trial subjects. Healthy control blood was processed by Ficoll density gradient to PBMCs and cryopreserved; patient PBMCs were collected before and after transplant.

This clone was seen a few times. No cognate antigen has been identified for it. One base away there is no much larger clone; base qualities are not given. For TCRbeta CDR3 sequencing, genomic DNA from the sorted cells was extracted using the QIAGEN DNeasy Blood and Tissue Kit. High-throughput TCRbeta CDR3 sequencing was carried out commercially through immunoSEQ, with PCR amplification with bias correction and internal controls included. On the authors' methods: A unique productive TCRbeta sequence was defined by the CDR3 nucleotide sequence when primers matched, and otherwise by the CDR3 amino acid sequence together with the Vbeta and Jbeta genes. Sorting error was corrected by removing sequences shared between sorted populations at a frequency ratio of 2:1 or less, and the remaining shared sequences were assigned to the higher population. A sequence was defined as donor-reactive if the sequence was expanded at least 5-fold in CFSE-low cells compared with unstimulated cells and had a frequency of at least 0.01% in CFSE-low cells. Repertoire divergence was quantified by Jensen-Shannon divergence calculated from the top 100 TCRbeta sequences ranked by frequency. When a sample had multiple sequencing runs, each run was corrected for sorting error separately and the runs were then pooled. TCRdb stores this immuneACCESS table with in-frame sequences only. Part of the clones is absent; in the studies checked, under half of the shortfall reflects unresolved V genes, and no reason is known for the rest. For V, J and clone size, that table is used; D and trimming come from the DNA. Across this sample there are about 72,000 clones, with around 90% seen only once. The ten largest clones represent roughly 11% of the sample.

The research as a whole found: Although technical replication error seemed to be minimal, the question of biological reproducibility was not addressed directly. Donor-specific Treg expansion was found to exceed global Treg expansion in tolerant patients, suggesting antigen-driven rather than nonspecific expansion. The study was limited by small patient numbers, and the findings need validation in larger populations and under other immunosuppression protocols. The most biologically relevant and donor-specific TCRbeta repertoire appeared to be identified by expanding Tregs with activated donor B cells. For some patients the PCR primers changed over time, which made it impossible to compare the samples from those patients at the nucleotide level.

The material sequenced was CD8+ T cells from blood, taken before the transplant. The clonotype was recovered from a human donor who received a combined kidney and bone marrow transplant. The rearrangement combines TRBV6-4 with TRBJ2-3; TRBD2 aligns with 13 central bases. The CDR3 region reads CASGTSGTDTQYF. The DNA sequence is as follows: TGTGCCAGCGGGACTAGCGGGACTGATACGCAGTATTTT.